Sequencing of this T cell receptor beta chain was carried out in a study of shared T cell receptors in the human thymus. Here immunoSEQ multiplex PCR was the method, and the copy in TCRdb shows in-frame clones only, minus some. The top ten hold roughly 0.033% of the sample, which has 72,000 or so clones, 90% to 95% seen once. V dropped 1 base and J dropped 6; count of bases not matched to a gene: 18. The CDR3 sequence is 18 residues long. The germline gives CDR1 LGHNA, CDR2 YSLEER. V gene TRBV4-3 combines with J gene TRBJ2-7; 7 bases align to TRBD1. The material sequenced was thymocytes. The clonotype comes from a human donor. CDR3 in amino acids: CASSQGQGDVGTLGEQYF. For the CDR3, the DNA is TGCGCCAGCAGCCAAGGACAGGGAGACGTCGGGACGCTCGGCGAGCAGTACTTC.